Listed below are T cell receptor beta chains from one sample, sequenced in a study of OX40 agonist ivuxolimab in advanced cancers. The table came from immunoSEQ multiplex PCR; TCRdb's copy has only in-frame clones and leaves some out. This sample has some 62,000 clones; about 90% occur once, and the top ten carry roughly 5.5%. The specimen was CD4+ or CD8+ T cells sorted from blood, collected in a trial of the OX40 agonist ivuxolimab. Receptor source: an adult with an advanced solid tumor such as melanoma, head and neck, liver or kidney cancer. CDR3s include the opening cysteine and the closing phenylalanine or tryptophan.

v_call cdr3_length cdr3_aa
TRBV6-6 11 CASTLKETQYF
TRBV28 15 CASSEPGTTYNEQFF
TRBV5-1 16 CASSLDRVGRDQPQHF
TRBV7-9 11 CASREGYEQFF
TRBV10-3 15 CAISDRDRESYGYTF
TRBV9 14 CASSVATSGGGYTF
TRBV21-1 15 CASSKGGRGGDTQYF
TRBV6-5 14 CASSSGAGNQPQHF
TRBV2 13 CASRNGGSYGYTF
TRBV28 15 CASSPHRGPNTEAFF
TRBV21-1 14 CASSKEVKSYEQYF
TRBV11-2 13 CASRRISYNEQFF
TRBV7-7 17 CASSLMSGTANTGELFF
TRBV6-1 15 CASSEWTVTNQPQHF